This is a list of T cell receptor beta chains from one sample in a study of Ad26.COV2.S vaccination and SARS-CoV-2 variants. The data were produced by immunoSEQ multiplex PCR, yet TCRdb's version contains in-frame clones alone and is incomplete. This table holds 410,000 or so clones, approximately 90% found once. The sample consisted of peripheral blood, taken in a trial of Ad26.COV2.S vaccine versus placebo. The receptors come from a person between 18 and 59 years old who received the Ad26.COV2.S COVID-19 vaccine or a placebo. The conserved cysteine and the conserved F or W are not part of the CDR3 here.

TRBV27 | ASIWTGTSGNEQF
TRBV9 | ASSLGVNTGELF
TRBV4-1 | ASSHRSNPGEPQVYEQY
TRBV6-5 | ASSYRGEPGELF
TRBV19 | ASSIGGEGLGYEQY
TRBV29-1 | SAPVLGGYT
TRBV4-3 | ASSQDRRERFGNTEAF
TRBV3-1/TRBV3-2 | ASSQGVQGPGAF
TRBV6-2/TRBV6-3 | ASSSMNTEAF
TRBV6-5 | ASSLDRELYGYT
TRBV7-2 | ASSFMGTLGSPLH
TRBV3-1/TRBV3-2 | ASSQDFRKKLF
TRBV19 | ASTRGAGGNQPQH
TRBV18 | ASSPRSGDTIY
TRBV19 | ASSISFMGRGYGYT
TRBV19 | ASTRGLQPQH
TRBV25-1 | ASSESLGGGTVTDTQY
TRBV19 | ASSTSGGIQETQY
TRBV6-2/TRBV6-3 | ASSPYRSGYYEQY
TRBV4-1 | ASSQDKGPGLEGTGELF
TRBV7-2 | ASSLDARGLGYNEQF
TRBV7-2 | ASSLALGPGTGELF
TRBV5-6 | ASSQLDRGIGNTIY
TRBV6-2/TRBV6-3 | ASSYSKGLWGLTDTQY
TRBV27 | ASSLPYGGPQY
TRBV15 | ATSRVGSEETQY
TRBV19 | ASSFGTGGPQPQH